The 6 T cell receptor beta chains below all came from one sample that was sequenced in a study of T-cell memory formation after mild COVID-19. From the 5' RACE reads, TCRdb called clonotypes with MiXCR, one entry per CDR3 protein. This sample has fewer than 200,000 distinct CDR3 sequences, with 20% to 25% found just once. The sequenced sample was PBMCs or a T cell subset sorted from them (not recorded which). These receptor sequences come from an adult woman who had mild COVID-19 (a few samples of this study predate the infection). Cell type and time point are not known.

This clonotype has a handful of counts. The rearrangement uses TRBV19 and TRBJ2-7; a possible D gene is TRBD2 (5 bases). The V end was cut by 0 bases, the J end by 5 bases, with 11 bases between. Per germline, CDR1 LNHDA and CDR2 SQIVND (reference sequence). CDR3 length: 14 amino acids. The CDR3: CASSIDGWRHEQYF. CDR3 sequence (DNA): TGTGCCAGTAGTATAGACGGATGGAGGCACGAGCAGTACTTC. Full variable domain (outside the CDR3, taken from reference TRBV19 and TRBJ2-7): DGGITQSPKYLFRKEGQNVTLSCEQNLNHDAMYWYRQDPGQGLRLIYYSQIVNDFQKGDIAEGYSVSREKKESFPLTVTSAQKNPTAFYLCASSIDGWRHEQYFGPGTRLTVT.

The chain employs TRBV7-9 and TRBJ2-7; TRBD2 might be the D (5 bases). Trimming removed 2 bases from V and 2 bases from J, with 10 bases in between. The CDR3 has 14 residues. Germline CDR1 is SEHNR and CDR2 is FQNEAQ (reference sequence). The DNA for the CDR3 is TGTGCCAGCAGCTTACCCGGGAATCCCTACGAGCAGTACTTC. It encodes CASSLPGNPYEQYF.

Only a few counts were recorded for this clonotype. The chain has TRBV7-9 and TRBJ2-1; TRBD2 aligns across 14 bases. J lost 8 bases, V lost 5 bases, and 2 bases had no gene match. This CDR3 has 14 residues. Germline V CDR1 and CDR2: SEHNR, FQNEAQ (reference sequence). CDR3 protein: CASSAGLAGDEQFF. CDR3 nucleotides: TGTGCCAGCAGCGCGGGACTAGCGGGGGATGAGCAGTTCTTC.

This clonotype was observed a few times. This sequence joins TRBV5-6 and TRBJ2-7; 10 bases agree with TRBD2. Trimming took 1 base from V and 3 from J; bases not matched to a gene: 7. Germline CDR1 is SGHDT and CDR2 is YYEEEE. CDR3 length: 16 residues. The CDR3 DNA follows: TGTGCCAGCAGCTTGAATGGGCTAGCGGGGGTCTACGAGCAGTACTTC. Amino acids: CASSLNGLAGVYEQYF.

Points on this clonotype: Mismatch with germline at one junction end may stem from a read error. The rearrangement links TRBV7-7 to TRBJ2-1; D tentatively fits TRBD1 or TRBD2 (6 bases each). The CDR3 consists of 18 residues. Germline loops: CDR1 SSHAT, CDR2 FNYEAQ (reference sequence). In DNA form, the CDR3 reads TGTGCTAGCAGCTTAGCGGATCCAGGGGCTTGGGGGCACAATGAGCAGTTCTTC. It is translated as CASSLADPGAWGHNEQFF. The full variable domain, its missing parts supplied by reference TRBV7-7 and TRBJ2-1, is GAGVSQSPRYKVTKRGQDVTLRCDPISSHATLYWYQQALGQGPEFLTYFNYEAQPDKSGLPSDRFSAERPEGSISTLTIQRTEQRDSAMYRCASSLADPGAWGHNEQFFGPGTRLTVL.

This clonotype came up a few times. J is TRBJ1-2 and V is TRBV5-6, with D perhaps matching TRBD1 (5 bases). V lost 4 bases, J lost 8 bases, and 15 bases lay in between. The CDR3 covers 13 residues. Germline CDR1 SGHDT, CDR2 YYEEEE. The CDR3 DNA is TGTGCCAGCAGCCTCGGAGGGGCGAGGGGCTACACCTTC. Protein sequence: CASSLGGARGYTF.